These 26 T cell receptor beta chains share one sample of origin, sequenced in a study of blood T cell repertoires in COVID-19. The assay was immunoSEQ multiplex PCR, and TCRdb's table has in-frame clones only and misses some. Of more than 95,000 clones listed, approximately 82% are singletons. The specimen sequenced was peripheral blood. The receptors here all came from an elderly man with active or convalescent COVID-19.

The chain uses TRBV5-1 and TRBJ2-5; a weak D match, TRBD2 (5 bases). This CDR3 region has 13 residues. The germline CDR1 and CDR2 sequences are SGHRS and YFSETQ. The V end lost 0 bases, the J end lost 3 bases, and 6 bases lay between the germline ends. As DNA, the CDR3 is TGCGCCAGCAGCTTGGAGAGGGAAGAGACCCAGTACTTC. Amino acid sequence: CASSLEREETQYF.

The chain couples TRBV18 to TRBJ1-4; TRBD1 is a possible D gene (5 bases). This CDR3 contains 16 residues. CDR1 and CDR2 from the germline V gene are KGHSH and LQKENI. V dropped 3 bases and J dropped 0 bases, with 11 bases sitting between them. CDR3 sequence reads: CASSPQGGSTNEKLFF. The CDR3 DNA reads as TGTGCCAGCTCACCTCAGGGTGGCTCAACTAATGAAAAACTGTTTTTT.

The CDR3: CSASLQGTDTQYF. In nucleotides, the CDR3 is TGCAGTGCTAGTTTACAGGGCACAGATACGCAGTATTTT. The chain employs TRBV20-1 and TRBJ2-3, with D possibly TRBD1 on 5 matching bases. V lost 3 bases and J lost 1, with 8 bases in between. CDR1 is DFQATT, CDR2 SNEGSKA, per germline (reference sequence). The CDR3 has 13 residues.

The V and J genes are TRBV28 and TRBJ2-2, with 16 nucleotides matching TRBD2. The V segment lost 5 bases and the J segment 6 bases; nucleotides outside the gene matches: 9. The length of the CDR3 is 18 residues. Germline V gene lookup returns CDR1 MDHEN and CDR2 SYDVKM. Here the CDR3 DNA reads TGTGCCAGCAGTCCGGGACTAGCGGGGGGGCCCGTTCCCGGGGAGCTGTTTTTT. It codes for CASSPGLAGGPVPGELFF.

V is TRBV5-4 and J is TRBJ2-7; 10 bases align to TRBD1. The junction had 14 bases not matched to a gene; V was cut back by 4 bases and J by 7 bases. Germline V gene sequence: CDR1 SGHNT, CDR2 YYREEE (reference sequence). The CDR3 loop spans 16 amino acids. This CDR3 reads CASSPGTGVPPREQYF. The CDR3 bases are TGTGCCAGCAGCCCCGGGACAGGGGTTCCTCCCCGAGAGCAGTACTTC.

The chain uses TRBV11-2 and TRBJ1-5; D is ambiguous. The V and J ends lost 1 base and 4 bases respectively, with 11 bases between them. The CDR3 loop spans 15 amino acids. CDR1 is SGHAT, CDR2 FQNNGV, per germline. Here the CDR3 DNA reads TGTGCCAGCAGCTTAGGAGGTGGAAGTAATCAGCCCCAGCATTTT. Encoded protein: CASSLGGGSNQPQHF. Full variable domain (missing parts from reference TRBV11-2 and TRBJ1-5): EAGVAQSPRYKIIEKRQSVAFWCNPISGHATLYWYQQILGQGPKLLIQFQNNGVVDDSQLPKDRFSAERLKGVDSTLKIQPAKLEDSAVYLCASSLGGGSNQPQHFGDGTRLSIL.

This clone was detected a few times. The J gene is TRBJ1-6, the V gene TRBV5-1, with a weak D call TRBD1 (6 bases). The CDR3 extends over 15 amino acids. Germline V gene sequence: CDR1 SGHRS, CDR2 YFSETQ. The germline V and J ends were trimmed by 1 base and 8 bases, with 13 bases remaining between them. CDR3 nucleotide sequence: TGCGCCAGCAGCTTGACAGGGAGCGAGGATTCACCCCTCCACTTT. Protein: CASSLTGSEDSPLHF.

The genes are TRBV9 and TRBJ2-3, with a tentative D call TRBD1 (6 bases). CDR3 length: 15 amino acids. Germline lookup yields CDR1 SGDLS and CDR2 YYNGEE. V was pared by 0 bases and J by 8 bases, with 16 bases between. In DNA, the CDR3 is TGTGCCAGCAGCGTAGAAGGGGGTTTCCCCGGTACGCAGTATTTT. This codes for CASSVEGGFPGTQYF.

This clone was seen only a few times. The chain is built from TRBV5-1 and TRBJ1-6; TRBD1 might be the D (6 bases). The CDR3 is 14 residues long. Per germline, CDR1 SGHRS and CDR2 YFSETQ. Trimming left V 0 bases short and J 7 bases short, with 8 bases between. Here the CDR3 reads CASSLGQVNSPLHF. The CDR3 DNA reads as TGCGCCAGCAGCTTGGGACAGGTGAATTCACCCCTCCACTTT.

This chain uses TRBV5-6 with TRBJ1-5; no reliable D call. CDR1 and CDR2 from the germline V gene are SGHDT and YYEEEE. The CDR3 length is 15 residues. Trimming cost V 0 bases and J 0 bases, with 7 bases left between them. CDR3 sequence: CASSLGTYSNQPQHF. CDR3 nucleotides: TGTGCCAGCAGCTTGGGCACATATAGCAATCAGCCCCAGCATTTT.

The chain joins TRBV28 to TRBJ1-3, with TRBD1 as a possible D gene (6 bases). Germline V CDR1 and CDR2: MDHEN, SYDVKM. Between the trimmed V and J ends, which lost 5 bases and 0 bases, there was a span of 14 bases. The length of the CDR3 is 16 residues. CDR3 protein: CASSPAADSSGNTIYF. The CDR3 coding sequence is TGTGCCAGCAGTCCCGCCGCGGACAGCTCTGGAAACACCATATATTTT.

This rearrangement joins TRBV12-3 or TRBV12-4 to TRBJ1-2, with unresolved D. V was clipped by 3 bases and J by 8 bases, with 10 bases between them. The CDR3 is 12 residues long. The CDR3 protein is CASSLPGGGYTF. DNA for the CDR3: TGTGCCAGCAGTTTGCCGGGAGGCGGCTACACCTTC.

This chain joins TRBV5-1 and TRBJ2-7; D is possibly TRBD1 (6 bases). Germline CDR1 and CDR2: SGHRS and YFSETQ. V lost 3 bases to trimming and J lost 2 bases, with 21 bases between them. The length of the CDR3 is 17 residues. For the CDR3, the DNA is TGCGCCAGCAGCTCGCCGAAACAGGGAGTCCCCCCCTACGAGCAGTACTTC. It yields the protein CASSSPKQGVPPYEQYF.

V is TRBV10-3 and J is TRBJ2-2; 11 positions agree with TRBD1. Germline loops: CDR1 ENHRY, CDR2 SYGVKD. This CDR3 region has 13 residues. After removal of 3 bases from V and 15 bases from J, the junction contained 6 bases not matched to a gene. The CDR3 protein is CAISDTRDRGMFF. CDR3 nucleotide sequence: TGTGCCATCAGTGATACCCGGGACAGGGGGATGTTTTTT.

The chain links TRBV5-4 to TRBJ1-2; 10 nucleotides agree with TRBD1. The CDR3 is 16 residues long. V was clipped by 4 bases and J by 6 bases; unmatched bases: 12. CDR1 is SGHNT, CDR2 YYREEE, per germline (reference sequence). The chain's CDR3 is CASSAPAGQGQNGYTF. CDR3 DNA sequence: TGTGCCAGCAGCGCGCCGGCGGGACAGGGGCAAAATGGCTACACCTTC.

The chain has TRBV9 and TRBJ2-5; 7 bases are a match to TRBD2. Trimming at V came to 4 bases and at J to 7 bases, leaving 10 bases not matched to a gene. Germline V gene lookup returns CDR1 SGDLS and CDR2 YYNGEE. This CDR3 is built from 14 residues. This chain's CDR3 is CASSFQGGDGTQYF. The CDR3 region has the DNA TGTGCCAGCAGCTTCCAGGGAGGGGACGGGACCCAGTACTTC.

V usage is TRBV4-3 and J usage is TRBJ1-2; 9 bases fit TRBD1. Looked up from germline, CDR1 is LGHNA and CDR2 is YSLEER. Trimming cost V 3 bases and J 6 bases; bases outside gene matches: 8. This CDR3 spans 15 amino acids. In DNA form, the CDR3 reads TGCGCCAGCAGCCAGAACCGGGGACAGGGTCATGGCTACACCTTC. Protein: CASSQNRGQGHGYTF.

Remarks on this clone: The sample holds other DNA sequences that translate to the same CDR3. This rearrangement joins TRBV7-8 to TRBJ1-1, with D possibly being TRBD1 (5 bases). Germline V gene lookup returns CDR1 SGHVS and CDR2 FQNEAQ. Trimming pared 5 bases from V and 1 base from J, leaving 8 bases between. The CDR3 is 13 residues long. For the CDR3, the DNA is TGTGCCAGCAGCCGCGACAGGAACACTGAAGCTTTCTTT. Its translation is CASSRDRNTEAFF. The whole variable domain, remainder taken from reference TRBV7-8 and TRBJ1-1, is GAGVSQSPRYKVAKRGQDVALRCDPISGHVSLFWYQQALGQGPEFLTYFQNEAQLDKSGLPSDRFFAERPEGSVSTLKIQRTQQEDSAVYLCASSRDRNTEAFFGQGTRLTVV.

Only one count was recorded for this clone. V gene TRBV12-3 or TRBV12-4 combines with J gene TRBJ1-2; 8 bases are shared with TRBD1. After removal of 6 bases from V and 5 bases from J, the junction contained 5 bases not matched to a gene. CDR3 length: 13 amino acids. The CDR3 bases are TGTGCCAGCAGACCGGGACAGGAGTATGGCTACACCTTC. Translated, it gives CASRPGQEYGYTF.

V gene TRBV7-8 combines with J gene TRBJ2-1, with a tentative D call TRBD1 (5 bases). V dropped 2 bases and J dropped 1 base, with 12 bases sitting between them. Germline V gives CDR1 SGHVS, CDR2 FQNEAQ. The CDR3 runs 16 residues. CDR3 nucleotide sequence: TGTGCCAGCAGCTTAATCCAAGGGGTATCCTACAATGAGCAGTTCTTC. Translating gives CASSLIQGVSYNEQFF.

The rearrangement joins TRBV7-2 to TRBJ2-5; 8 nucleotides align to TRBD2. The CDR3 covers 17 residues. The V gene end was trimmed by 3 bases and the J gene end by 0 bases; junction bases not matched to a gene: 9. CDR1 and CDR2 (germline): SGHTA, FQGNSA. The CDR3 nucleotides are TGTGCCAGCAGCTTCTCTGGTGGCGGGGGGTACCAAGAGACCCAGTACTTC. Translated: CASSFSGGGGYQETQYF.

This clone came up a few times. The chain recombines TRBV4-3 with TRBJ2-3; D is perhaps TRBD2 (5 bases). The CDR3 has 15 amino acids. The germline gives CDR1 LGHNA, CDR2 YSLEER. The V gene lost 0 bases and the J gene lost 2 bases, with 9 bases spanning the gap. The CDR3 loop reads CASSQDEAATDTQYF. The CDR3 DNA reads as TGCGCCAGCAGCCAAGACGAAGCGGCCACAGATACGCAGTATTTT.

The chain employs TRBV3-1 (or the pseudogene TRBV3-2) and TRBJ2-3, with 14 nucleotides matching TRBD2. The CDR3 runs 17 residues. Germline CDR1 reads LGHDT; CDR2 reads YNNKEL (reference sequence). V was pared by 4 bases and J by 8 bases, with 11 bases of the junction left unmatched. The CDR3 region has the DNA TGTGCCAGCAGCCCTTTTCGGACTAGCGGGGGGAAGAGTACGCAGTATTTT. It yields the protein CASSPFRTSGGKSTQYF.

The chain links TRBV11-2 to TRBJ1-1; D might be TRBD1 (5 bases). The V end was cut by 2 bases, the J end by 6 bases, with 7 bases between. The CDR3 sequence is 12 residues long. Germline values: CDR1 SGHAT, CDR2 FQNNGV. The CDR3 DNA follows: TGTGCCAGCAGCTTACAGGGTCCTGAAGCTTTCTTT. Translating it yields CASSLQGPEAFF.

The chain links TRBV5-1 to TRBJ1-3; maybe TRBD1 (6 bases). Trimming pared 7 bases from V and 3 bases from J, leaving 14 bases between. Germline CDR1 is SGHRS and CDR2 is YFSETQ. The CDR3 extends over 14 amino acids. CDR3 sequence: CASADGGSGNTIYF. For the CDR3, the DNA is TGCGCCAGCGCTGATGGGGGCAGTGGAAACACCATATATTTT.

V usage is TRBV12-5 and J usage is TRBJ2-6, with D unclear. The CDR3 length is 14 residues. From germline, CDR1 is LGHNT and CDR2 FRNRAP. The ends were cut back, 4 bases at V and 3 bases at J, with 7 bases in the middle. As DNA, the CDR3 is TGTGCTAGTGGTTCGGGTAATGGGGCCAACGTCCTGACTTTC. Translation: CASGSGNGANVLTF. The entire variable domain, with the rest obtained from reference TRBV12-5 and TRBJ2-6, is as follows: DARVTQTPRHKVTEMGQEVTMRCQPILGHNTVFWYRQTMMQGLELLAYFRNRAPLDDSGMPKDRFSAEMPDATLATLKIQPSEPRDSAVYFCASGSGNGANVLTFGAGSRLTVL.